The sequence of this TCR beta chain was determined in a study of cytomegalovirus exposure and HLA in healthy donors. Study results and caveats: It was approximately 160 TCR beta chains that were listed as cytomegalovirus-associated. An ancestry cluster, one associated with Asian ancestry, reportedly showed fewer N-insertions than the approximately 670-donor mean in a later analysis.

Donors in the study were healthy people who gave bone marrow. In nominal health when sampled, donors likely had unrecorded immune exposures nonetheless. V shed 5 bases, J shed 6 bases, and the junction held 6 bases outside the gene matches. Germline V lookup: CDR1 SGHTA, CDR2 FQGTGA. The CDR3 has 13 amino acids. Of note for this clone: As yet, its antigen is unknown.

PCR involved 60 Vbeta and 13 Jbeta primers. TCRdb's copy holds only in-frame clones and misses some; the assay was immunoSEQ multiplex PCR. The sample holds roughly 200,000 clones, 60% to 80% seen once. This chain uses TRBV7-3 with TRBJ1-1; TRBD1 aligns across 7 bases. The material sequenced was PBMCs. The source of this sequence is a woman between 25 and 40 years old in good health and CMV-seronegative. CDR3 sequence: CASSAGGGSEAFF. Written as DNA, the CDR3 is TGTGCCAGCAGCGCAGGGGGTGGGTCTGAAGCTTTCTTT.